A single sample is the source of the 4 T cell receptor beta chains below, sequenced in a study of T-cell reconstitution after alpha-beta-depleted transplantation in children. A TCRbeta library incorporating unique molecular identifiers was prepared. A single record per CDR3 protein comes from TCRdb applying MiXCR to the PCR reads. The repertoire holds around 380,000 distinct CDR3 sequences, with roughly a tenth as singletons. The input for sequencing was PBMCs from the stem cell graft donor, taken from the stem cell graft. The receptors originated from a human donor who donated a stem cell graft to a child with acute myeloid leukemia.

The V gene is TRBV20-1, the J gene TRBJ1-1; possibly TRBD1 for D (5 bases). CDR1 and CDR2 (germline): DFQATT, SNEGSKA (reference sequence). V was cut by 1 base and J by 0 bases, with 21 bases left in between. The CDR3 length is 18 residues. The CDR3 spells CSARGGGVGQNMNTEAFF. CDR3 DNA: TGCAGTGCTAGAGGGGGAGGGGTCGGTCAAAACATGAACACTGAAGCTTTCTTT.

This clonotype has a handful of counts. The chain is built from TRBV7-9 and TRBJ2-1; 7 bases are shared with TRBD2. V was pared by 0 bases and J by 6 bases, with 2 bases of the junction left unmatched. The CDR3 runs 14 residues. Looked up from germline, CDR1 is SEHNR and CDR2 is FQNEAQ (reference sequence). The CDR3: CASSLAAGVNEQFF. CDR3 coding DNA: TGTGCCAGCAGCTTAGCGGCGGGAGTCAATGAGCAGTTCTTC.

In this sample, this clonotype turned up a few times. The chain is built from TRBV15 and TRBJ2-7; D is unresolved. The CDR3 consists of 15 residues. Germline CDR1 reads LNHNV; CDR2 reads YYDKDF (reference sequence). Trimming cost V 0 bases and J 1 base, with 10 bases left between them. CDR3 in DNA: TGTGCCACCAGCAGAGAAGGCGGCAGATCCTACGAGCAGTACTTC. Protein sequence: CATSREGGRSYEQYF.

The chain uses TRBV20-1 and TRBJ2-2; the D gene is possibly TRBD2 (5 bases). V dropped 5 bases and J dropped 0 bases, with 10 bases sitting between them. CDR1 and CDR2 from the germline V gene are DFQATT and SNEGSKA (reference sequence). This CDR3 is built from 14 residues. The CDR3 sequence is CSAPRRANTGELFF. The CDR3 nucleotides are TGCAGTGCTCCGAGGCGGGCGAACACCGGGGAGCTGTTTTTT.